The rows below give T cell receptor beta chains drawn from one sample of a study of blood T cell repertoires in COVID-19. Repertoires were generated with immunoSEQ multiplex PCR, while TCRdb's copy carries only in-frame clones and drops some. The sample has approximately 490,000 clones, roughly nine tenths seen once. Sequenced material: PBMCs or T cells enriched from blood (not recorded which). The receptors originated from a woman aged 60-70 years who had recovered from COVID-19. Both conserved end residues are part of each CDR3. D genes are given only for firm matches. Only part of the rows carry a size: once, few, many, or a class if the clone is expanded.

TRBJ2-3 | TRBV5-4 | NA | TRBD2 | CASSSPTSGGVTDTQYF | TGTGCCAGCAGCTCCCCGACTAGCGGGGGGGTCACAGATACGCAGTATTTT
TRBJ1-1 | TRBV18 | NA | TRBD1 | CASSPIGGRAEAFF | TGTGCCAGCTCACCAATAGGGGGCAGGGCTGAAGCTTTCTTT
TRBJ2-5 | TRBV18 | once | NA | CASSPTAYPYQETQYF | TGTGCCAGCTCACCTACAGCCTACCCCTACCAAGAGACCCAGTACTTC
TRBJ2-7 | TRBV15 | NA | TRBD2 | CATRDLRGTSEQYF | TGTGCCACCAGGGATCTACGGGGGACTAGCGAGCAGTACTTC
TRBJ1-1 | TRBV7-9 | few | NA | CASSLQDRLNTEAFF | TGTGCCAGCAGCTTACAGGACAGATTGAACACTGAAGCTTTCTTT
TRBJ1-4 | TRBV15 | NA | NA | CATSRDQGTNEKLFF | TGTGCCACCAGCAGAGACCAGGGTACTAATGAAAAACTGTTTTTT
TRBJ1-6 | TRBV6-5 | once | NA | CASSYPGGSPLHF | TGTGCCAGCAGTTATCCCGGCGGGTCACCCCTCCACTTT
TRBJ1-5 | TRBV13 | NA | NA | CASSLSDQPQHF | TGTGCCAGCAGCTTATCTGATCAGCCCCAGCATTTT
TRBJ2-4 | TRBV12-5 | NA | TRBD1 | CASGLVQGTRNLAKNIQYF | TGTGCTAGTGGTTTGGTACAGGGGACGCGGAACCTAGCCAAAAACATTCAGTACTTC
TRBJ1-3 | TRBV3-1/TRBV3-2 | NA | NA | CASSSRHRSSGNTIYF | TGTGCCAGCAGCTCGAGACACAGGTCCTCTGGAAACACCATATATTTT
TRBJ2-6 | TRBV4-2 | few | TRBD2 | CASSQVSGGASGANVLTF | TGTGCCAGCAGCCAAGTAAGCGGGGGGGCCTCTGGGGCCAACGTCCTGACTTTC
TRBJ2-3 | TRBV20-1 | NA | NA | CSASGSDTQYF | TGCAGTGCTAGCGGTTCAGATACGCAGTATTTT
TRBJ1-2 | TRBV9 | NA | TRBD1 | CASSARQGIEGYTF | TGTGCCAGCAGCGCCCGACAGGGGATTGAGGGCTACACCTTC
TRBJ1-3 | TRBV29-1 | NA | NA | CSVYRAKGNTIYF | TGCAGCGTTTACAGGGCAAAGGGAAACACCATATATTTT
TRBJ1-6 | TRBV19 | NA | NA | CASSIGSSYNSPLHF | TGTGCCAGTAGTATAGGGAGCTCCTATAATTCACCCCTCCACTTT
TRBJ2-3 | TRBV7-9 | NA | NA | CASSTLGGLGDTQYF | TGTGCCAGCAGCACTTTGGGGGGGCTGGGAGATACGCAGTATTTT
TRBJ1-2 | TRBV3-1/TRBV3-2 | NA | NA | CASRGTGDGYTF | TGTGCCAGCAGGGGGACGGGGGATGGCTACACCTTC
TRBJ2-1 | TRBV5-4 | NA | TRBD1 | CASTIGQGFDEQFF | TGTGCCAGCACCATCGGACAGGGGTTCGATGAGCAGTTCTTC
TRBJ2-1 | TRBV28 | NA | TRBD2 | CASRKLAGSYNEQFF | TGTGCCAGCAGAAAACTAGCGGGTTCCTACAATGAGCAGTTCTTC
TRBJ2-1 | TRBV10-3 | once | TRBD1 | CAIRNGTGTFLSYNEQFF | TGTGCCATCAGAAACGGGACAGGGACCTTCCTCTCCTACAATGAGCAGTTCTTC
TRBJ2-5 | TRBV12-2 | NA | NA | CASRLLKGLGGETQYF | TGTGCAAGTCGCTTGCTAAAGGGACTGGGTGGAGAGACCCAGTACTTC
TRBJ2-1 | TRBV5-1 | NA | TRBD2 | CASTKSAGDTYNEQFF | TGCGCCAGCACTAAATCAGCGGGGGACACCTACAATGAGCAGTTCTTC
TRBJ2-2 | TRBV7-2 | once | NA | CASSGPTGELFF | TGTGCCAGCAGCGGCCCCACCGGGGAGCTGTTTTTT
TRBJ2-4 | TRBV10-2 | NA | NA | CANQGVWGKNIQYF | TGCGCCAATCAAGGGGTTTGGGGCAAAAACATTCAGTACTTC
TRBJ2-2 | TRBV5-5 | NA | NA | CASSLVSTGELFF | TGTGCCAGCAGCTTGGTTAGTACCGGGGAGCTGTTTTTT
TRBJ1-2 | TRBV4-1 | NA | NA | CASSQDLAQVYGYTF | TGCGCCAGCAGCCAAGATCTTGCCCAGGTCTATGGCTACACCTTC
TRBJ2-2 | TRBV19 | NA | TRBD1 | CASSSHRGTGELFF | TGTGCCAGTAGTTCTCACAGGGGCACCGGGGAGCTGTTTTTT
TRBJ1-3 | TRBV19 | NA | NA | CASSPGNTIYF | TGTGCCAGTAGTCCAGGAAACACCATATATTTT
TRBJ1-1 | TRBV7-2 | NA | NA | CASSLRQGLNTEAFF | TGTGCCAGCAGCTTGCGGCAGGGGCTGAACACTGAAGCTTTCTTT
TRBJ2-3 | TRBV24-1 | NA | TRBD1 | CATSETGTGWDTQYF | TGTGCCACCAGTGAAACCGGGACAGGGTGGGATACGCAGTATTTT
TRBJ2-1 | TRBV30 | NA | TRBD1 | CAWSLGQGFNEQFF | TGTGCCTGGAGTCTAGGACAGGGGTTCAATGAGCAGTTCTTC
TRBJ1-1 | TRBV5-5 | NA | NA | CASSPIPTANTEAFF | TGTGCCAGCAGCCCAATACCTACAGCGAACACTGAAGCTTTCTTT
TRBJ2-7 | TRBV4-1 | NA | NA | CASSQGQANYEQYF | TGCGCCAGCAGCCAAGGTCAGGCGAATTACGAGCAGTACTTC
TRBJ2-6 | TRBV10-3 | NA | TRBD2 | CAVGTSGASGANVLTF | TGTGCCGTCGGGACTAGCGGGGCCTCTGGGGCCAACGTCCTGACTTTC
TRBJ2-7 | TRBV30 | NA | NA | CAWRRSNEQYF | TGTGCCTGGAGGAGGAGTAACGAGCAGTACTTC
TRBJ2-2 | TRBV5-1 | NA | NA | CASSLGTGFHNTGELFF | TGCGCCAGCAGCTTGGGAACAGGCTTTCATAACACCGGGGAGCTGTTTTTT
TRBJ2-7 | TRBV7-8 | NA | TRBD1 | CASSFLQGAYEQYF | TGTGCCAGCAGCTTTTTACAGGGGGCGTACGAGCAGTACTTC
TRBJ1-1 | TRBV9 | NA | NA | CASSDPRGPPMNTEAFF | TGTGCCAGCAGCGACCCTAGGGGCCCCCCGATGAACACTGAAGCTTTCTTT
TRBJ2-7 | TRBV5-4 | few | TRBD1 | CASSFGTGAEQYF | TGTGCCAGCAGCTTTGGGACAGGGGCCGAGCAGTACTTC
TRBJ2-3 | TRBV2 | NA | TRBD2 | CASRRGSGGVQSTDTQYF | TGTGCCAGCAGGAGAGGGAGCGGGGGGGTACAAAGCACAGATACGCAGTATTTT
TRBJ1-1 | TRBV14 | NA | NA | CASSPVNTEAFF | TGTGCCAGCAGCCCAGTGAACACTGAAGCTTTCTTT
TRBJ2-1 | TRBV2 | once | NA | CASSPTTVRGNEQFF | TGTGCCAGCAGCCCTACGACAGTCCGGGGGAATGAGCAGTTCTTC
TRBJ1-2 | TRBV27 | NA | NA | CASSKSGGSYGYTF | TGTGCCAGCAGTAAATCGGGGGGCAGCTATGGCTACACCTTC
TRBJ1-4 | TRBV28 | few | TRBD1 | CASRPHAPTGTGGEKLFF | TGTGCCAGCAGACCCCATGCCCCGACCGGGACAGGGGGTGAAAAACTGTTTTTT
TRBJ2-1 | TRBV9 | NA | TRBD2 | CASSVASGGYNEQFF | TGTGCCAGCAGCGTAGCTAGCGGGGGGTACAATGAGCAGTTCTTC
TRBJ1-1 | TRBV7-9 | NA | TRBD1 | CASSPTGGTEAFF | TGTGCCAGCAGCCCGACAGGGGGCACTGAAGCTTTCTTT
TRBJ2-1 | TRBV7-9 | NA | TRBD1 | CASSLADYRQGGCNEQFF | TGTGCCAGCAGCTTAGCCGACTACCGACAGGGGGGCTGCAATGAGCAGTTCTTC
TRBJ1-3 | TRBV5-1 | NA | TRBD1 | CARLTGPFSGNTIYF | TGCGCCAGGTTGACAGGGCCATTCTCTGGAAACACCATATATTTT
TRBJ1-2 | TRBV3-1/TRBV3-2 | NA | TRBD1 | CASSPQQGRNYGYTF | TGTGCCAGCAGCCCTCAACAGGGGCGGAACTATGGCTACACCTTC
TRBJ2-7 | TRBV13 | NA | NA | CASSSLNTYEQYF | TGTGCCAGCAGCTCCCTTAATACCTACGAGCAGTACTTC
TRBJ2-1 | TRBV4-2 | NA | TRBD2 | CASTVGGASNEQFF | TGTGCCAGCACCGTCGGGGGGGCGTCAAATGAGCAGTTCTTC